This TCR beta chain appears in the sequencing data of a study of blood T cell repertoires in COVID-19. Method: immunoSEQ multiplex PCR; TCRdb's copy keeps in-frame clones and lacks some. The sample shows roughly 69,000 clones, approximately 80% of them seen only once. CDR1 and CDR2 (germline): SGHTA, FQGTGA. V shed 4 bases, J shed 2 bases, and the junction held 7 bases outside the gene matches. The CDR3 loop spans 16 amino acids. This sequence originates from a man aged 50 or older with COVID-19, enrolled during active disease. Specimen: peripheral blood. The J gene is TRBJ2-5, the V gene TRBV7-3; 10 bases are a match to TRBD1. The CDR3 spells CASSSNGQGGQETQYF. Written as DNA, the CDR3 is TGTGCCAGCAGCTCCAACGGACAGGGGGGACAAGAGACCCAGTACTTC.